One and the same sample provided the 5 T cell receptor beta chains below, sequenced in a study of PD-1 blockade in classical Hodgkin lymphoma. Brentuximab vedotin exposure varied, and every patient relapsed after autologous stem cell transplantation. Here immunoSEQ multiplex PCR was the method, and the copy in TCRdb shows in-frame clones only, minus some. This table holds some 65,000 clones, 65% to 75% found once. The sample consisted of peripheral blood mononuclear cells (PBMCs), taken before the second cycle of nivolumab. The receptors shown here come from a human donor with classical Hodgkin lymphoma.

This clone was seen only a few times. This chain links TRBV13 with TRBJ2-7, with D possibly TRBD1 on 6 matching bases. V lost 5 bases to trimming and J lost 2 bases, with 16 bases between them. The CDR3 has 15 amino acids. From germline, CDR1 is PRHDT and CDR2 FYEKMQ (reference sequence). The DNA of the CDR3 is TGTGCCAGCAGCCCGAGACGGGACACGACCTACGAGCAGTACTTC. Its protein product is CASSPRRDTTYEQYF.

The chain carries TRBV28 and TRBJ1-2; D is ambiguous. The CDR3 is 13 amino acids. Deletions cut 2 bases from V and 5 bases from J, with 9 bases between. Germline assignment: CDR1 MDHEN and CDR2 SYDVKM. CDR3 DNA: TGTGCCAGCAGTTTAAGAGTACCGTATGGCTACACCTTC. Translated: CASSLRVPYGYTF.

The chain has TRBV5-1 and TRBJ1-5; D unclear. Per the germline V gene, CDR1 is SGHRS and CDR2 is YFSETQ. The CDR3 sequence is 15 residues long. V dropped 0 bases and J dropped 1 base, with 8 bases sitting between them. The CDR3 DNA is TGCGCCAGCAGCTTGGCATCAGGAAGCAATCAGCCCCAGCATTTT. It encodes CASSLASGSNQPQHF.

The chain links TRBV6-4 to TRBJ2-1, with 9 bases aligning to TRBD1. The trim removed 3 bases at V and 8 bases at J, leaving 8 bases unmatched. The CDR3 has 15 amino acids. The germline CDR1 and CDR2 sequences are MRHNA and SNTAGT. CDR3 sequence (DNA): TGTGCCAGCAGTGAATCCGGGACAGGGAGAGATGAGCAGTTCTTC. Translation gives CASSESGTGRDEQFF.

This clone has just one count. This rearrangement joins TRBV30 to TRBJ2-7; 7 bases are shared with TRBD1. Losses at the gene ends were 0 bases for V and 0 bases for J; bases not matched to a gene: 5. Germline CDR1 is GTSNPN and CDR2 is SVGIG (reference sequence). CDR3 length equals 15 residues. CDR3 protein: CAWSVPGQDSYEQYF. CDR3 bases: TGTGCCTGGAGTGTTCCCGGACAGGACTCCTACGAGCAGTACTTC.